This T cell receptor beta chain originates from a study of T cells in Graves' hyperthyroidism and ophthalmopathy. Study-wide context: Peripheral blood was acquired at first diagnosis, ahead of any therapy whatsoever.

The study based diagnoses on clinical symptoms, serum thyroxine and TRAb, thyroid ultrasound and orbital computed tomography. V lost 5 bases, J lost 3 bases, and 14 bases lay in between. The CDR3 is 15 amino acids. What was amplified from RNA transcripts were TCR beta CDR3 regions. The TCR CDR3 was amplified in a first-round RT-PCR using the HTBI primer set. A single record per CDR3 protein comes from TCRdb applying MiXCR to the multiplex PCR reads. The sample lists around 600,000 distinct CDR3 sequences, approximately 15% seen once, with 6.5% to 9% in the top ten. The V call is TRBV12-3 or TRBV12-4, the J call TRBJ2-1; D gene ambiguous. This TCR was recovered from a young woman with Graves' ophthalmopathy. The sequenced sample was blood. The CDR3 loop reads CASSKYGSIYNEQFF. In DNA form, the CDR3 reads TGTGCCAGCAGTAAGTACGGCTCTATCTACAATGAGCAGTTCTTC.